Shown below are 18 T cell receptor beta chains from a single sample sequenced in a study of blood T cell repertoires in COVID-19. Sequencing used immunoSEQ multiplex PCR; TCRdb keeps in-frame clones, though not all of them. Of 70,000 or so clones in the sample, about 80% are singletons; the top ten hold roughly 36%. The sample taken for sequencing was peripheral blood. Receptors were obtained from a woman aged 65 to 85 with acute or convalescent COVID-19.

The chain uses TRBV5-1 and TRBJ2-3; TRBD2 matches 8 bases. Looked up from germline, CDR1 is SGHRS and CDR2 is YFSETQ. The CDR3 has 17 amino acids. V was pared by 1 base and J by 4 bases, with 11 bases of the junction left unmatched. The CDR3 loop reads CASSLSGGPGMSDTQYF. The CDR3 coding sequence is TGCGCCAGCAGCTTGTCGGGAGGGCCTGGGATGTCAGATACGCAGTATTTT.

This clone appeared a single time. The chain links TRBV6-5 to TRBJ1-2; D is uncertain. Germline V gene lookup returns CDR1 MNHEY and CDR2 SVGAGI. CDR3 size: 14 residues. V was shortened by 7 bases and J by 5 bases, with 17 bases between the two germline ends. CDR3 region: CASTSPTRLYGYTF. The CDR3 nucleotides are TGTGCCAGCACCTCACCTACCAGGCTGTATGGCTACACCTTC.

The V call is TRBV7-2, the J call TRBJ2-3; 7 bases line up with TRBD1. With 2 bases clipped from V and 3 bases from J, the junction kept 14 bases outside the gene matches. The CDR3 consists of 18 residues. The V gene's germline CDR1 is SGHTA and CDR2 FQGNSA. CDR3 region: CASSLTRIYRGRTDTQYF. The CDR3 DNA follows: TGTGCCAGCAGCTTAACCCGAATATACAGGGGACGGACAGATACGCAGTATTTT.

This CDR3 reads CASSLGTANTEAFF. DNA of the CDR3: TGTGCCAGCAGTTTAGGGACAGCGAACACTGAAGCTTTCTTT. The chain links TRBV6-6 to TRBJ1-1, with 7 bases lining up with TRBD1. The CDR3 length is 14 residues. J lost 1 base, V lost 4 bases, and 3 bases had no gene match. CDR1 is MNHNY and CDR2 is SVGAGI in the germline V gene (reference sequence).

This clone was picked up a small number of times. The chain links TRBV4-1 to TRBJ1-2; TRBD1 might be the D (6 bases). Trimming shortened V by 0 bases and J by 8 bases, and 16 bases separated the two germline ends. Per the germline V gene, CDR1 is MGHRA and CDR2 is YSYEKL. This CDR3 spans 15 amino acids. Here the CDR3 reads CASSQESQGSQGYTF. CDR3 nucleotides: TGCGCCAGCAGCCAAGAAAGCCAGGGGTCTCAGGGCTACACCTTC.

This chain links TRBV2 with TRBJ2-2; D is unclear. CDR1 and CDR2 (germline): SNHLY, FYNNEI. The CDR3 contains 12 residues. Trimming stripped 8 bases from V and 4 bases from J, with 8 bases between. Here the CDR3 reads CASLAVTGELFF. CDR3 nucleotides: TGTGCCAGCTTGGCCGTCACCGGGGAGCTGTTTTTT. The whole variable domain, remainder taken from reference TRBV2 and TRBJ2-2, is EPEVTQTPSHQVTQMGQEVILRCVPISNHLYFYWYRQILGQKVEFLVSFYNNEISEKSEIFDDQFSVERPDGSNFTLKIRSTKLEDSAMYFCASLAVTGELFFGEGSRLTVL.

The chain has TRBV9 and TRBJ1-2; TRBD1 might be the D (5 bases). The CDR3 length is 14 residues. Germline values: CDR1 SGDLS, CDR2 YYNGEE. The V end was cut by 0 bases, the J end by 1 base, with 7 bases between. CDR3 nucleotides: TGTGCCAGCAGCGTAGCGACAGATAACTATGGCTACACCTTC. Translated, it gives CASSVATDNYGYTF.

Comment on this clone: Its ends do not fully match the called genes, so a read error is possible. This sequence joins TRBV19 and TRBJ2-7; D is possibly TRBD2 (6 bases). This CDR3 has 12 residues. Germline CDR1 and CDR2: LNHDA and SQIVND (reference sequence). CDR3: CASSATGGPLNF. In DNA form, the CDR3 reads TGTGCCAGTAGCGCAACCGGGGGACCCTTAAACTTC. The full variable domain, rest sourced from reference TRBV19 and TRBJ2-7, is DGGITQSPKYLFRKEGQNVTLSCEQNLNHDAMYWYRQDPGQGLRLIYYSQIVNDFQKGDIAEGYSVSREKKESFPLTVTSAQKNPTAFYLCASSATGGPLNFGPGTRLTVT.

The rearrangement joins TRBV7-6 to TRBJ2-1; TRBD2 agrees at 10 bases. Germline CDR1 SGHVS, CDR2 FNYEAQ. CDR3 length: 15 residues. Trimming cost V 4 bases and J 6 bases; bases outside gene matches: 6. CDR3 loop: CASSSIAGGPNEQFF. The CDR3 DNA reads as TGTGCCAGCAGCTCCATAGCGGGGGGCCCCAATGAGCAGTTCTTC.

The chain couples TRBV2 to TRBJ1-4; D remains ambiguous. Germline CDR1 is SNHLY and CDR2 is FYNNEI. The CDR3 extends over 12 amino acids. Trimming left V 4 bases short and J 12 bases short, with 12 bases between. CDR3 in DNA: TGTGCCAGCAGTGGGCGGACCGGGGAACTGTTTTTT. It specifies CASSGRTGELFF.

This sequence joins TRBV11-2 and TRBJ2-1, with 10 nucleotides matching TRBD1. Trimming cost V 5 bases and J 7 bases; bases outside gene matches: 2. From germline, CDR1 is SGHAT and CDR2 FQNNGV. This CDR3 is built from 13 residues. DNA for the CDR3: TGTGCCAGCAGCGGACAGGGGGGAAATGAGCAGTTCTTC. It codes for CASSGQGGNEQFF.

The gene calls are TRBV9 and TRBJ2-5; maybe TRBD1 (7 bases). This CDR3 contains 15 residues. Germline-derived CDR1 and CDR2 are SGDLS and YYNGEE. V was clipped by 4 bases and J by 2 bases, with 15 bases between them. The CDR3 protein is CASSTSQGGQETQYF. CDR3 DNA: TGTGCCAGCAGCACAAGCCAGGGGGGACAAGAGACCCAGTACTTC.

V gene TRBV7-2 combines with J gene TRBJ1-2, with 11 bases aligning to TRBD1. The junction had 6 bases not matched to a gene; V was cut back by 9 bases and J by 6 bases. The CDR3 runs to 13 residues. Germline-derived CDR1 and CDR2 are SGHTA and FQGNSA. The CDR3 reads CASPGQGAHGYTF. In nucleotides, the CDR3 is TGTGCCAGTCCCGGACAGGGGGCGCATGGCTACACCTTC.

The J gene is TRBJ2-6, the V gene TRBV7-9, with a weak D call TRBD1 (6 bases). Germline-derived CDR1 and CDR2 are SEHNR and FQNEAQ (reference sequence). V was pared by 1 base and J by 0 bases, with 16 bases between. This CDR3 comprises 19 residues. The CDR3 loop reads CASSLGDKRWGSGANVLTF. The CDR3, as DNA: TGTGCCAGCAGCTTAGGGGACAAGAGATGGGGCTCTGGGGCCAACGTCCTGACTTTC.

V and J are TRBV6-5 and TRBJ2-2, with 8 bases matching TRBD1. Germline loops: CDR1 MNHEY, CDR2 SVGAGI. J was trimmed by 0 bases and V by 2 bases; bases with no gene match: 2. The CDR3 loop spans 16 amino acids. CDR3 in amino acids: CASSYLGQANTGELFF. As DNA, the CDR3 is TGTGCCAGCAGTTACCTGGGACAGGCGAACACCGGGGAGCTGTTTTTT.

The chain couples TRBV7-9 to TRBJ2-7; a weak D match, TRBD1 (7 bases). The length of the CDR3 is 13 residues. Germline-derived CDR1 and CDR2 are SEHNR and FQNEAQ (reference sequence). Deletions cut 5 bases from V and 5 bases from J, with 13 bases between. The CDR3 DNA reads TGTGCCAGCAGCCAAGGAGGGGGCCACGAGCAGTACTTC. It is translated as CASSQGGGHEQYF. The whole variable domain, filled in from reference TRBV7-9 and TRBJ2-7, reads DTGVSQNPRHKITKRGQNVTFRCDPISEHNRLYWYRQTLGQGPEFLTYFQNEAQLEKSRLLSDRFSAERPKGSFSTLEIQRTEQGDSAMYLCASSQGGGHEQYFGPGTRLTVT.

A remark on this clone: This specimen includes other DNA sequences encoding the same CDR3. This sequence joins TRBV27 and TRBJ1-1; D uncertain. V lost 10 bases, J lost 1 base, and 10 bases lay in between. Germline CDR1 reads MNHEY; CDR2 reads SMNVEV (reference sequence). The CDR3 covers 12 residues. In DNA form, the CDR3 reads TGTGCCACCCGAACAGCGAACACTGAAGCTTTCTTT. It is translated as CATRTANTEAFF.

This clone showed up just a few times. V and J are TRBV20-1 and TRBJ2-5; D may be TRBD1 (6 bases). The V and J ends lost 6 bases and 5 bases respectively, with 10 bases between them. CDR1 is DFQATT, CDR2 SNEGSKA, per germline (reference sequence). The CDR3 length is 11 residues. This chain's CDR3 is CSATGLETQYF. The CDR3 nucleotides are TGCAGTGCCACAGGGCTGGAGACCCAGTACTTC.